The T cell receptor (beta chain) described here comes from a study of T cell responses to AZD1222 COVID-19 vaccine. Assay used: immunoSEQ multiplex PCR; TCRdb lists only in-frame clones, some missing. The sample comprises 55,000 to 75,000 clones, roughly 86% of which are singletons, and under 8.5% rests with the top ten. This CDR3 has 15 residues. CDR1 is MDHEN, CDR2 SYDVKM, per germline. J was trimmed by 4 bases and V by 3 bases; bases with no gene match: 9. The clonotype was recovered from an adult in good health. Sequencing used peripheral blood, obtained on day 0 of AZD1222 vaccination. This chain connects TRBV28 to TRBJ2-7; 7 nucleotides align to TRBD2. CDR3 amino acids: CASSFVLAGVYEQYF. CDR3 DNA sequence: TGTGCCAGCAGTTTTGTACTCGCGGGAGTGTACGAGCAGTACTTC. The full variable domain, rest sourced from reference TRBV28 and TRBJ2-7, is DVKVTQSSRYLVKRTGEKVFLECVQDMDHENMFWYRQDPGLGLRLIYFSYDVKMKEKGDIPEGYSVSREKKERFSLILESASTNQTSMYLCASSFVLAGVYEQYFGPGTRLTVT.